This T cell receptor (beta chain) was identified during a study of T cell responses to AZD1222 COVID-19 vaccine. V lost 3 bases to trimming and J lost 4 bases, with 16 bases between them. This CDR3 is 15 amino acids long. Looked up from germline, CDR1 is MGHRA and CDR2 is YSYEKL. Whole-study findings and limits: An increase in Spike-specific TCR breadth and depth was observed after two AZD1222 doses. Spike-wide coverage was observed for vaccine-associated CD4 TCRs, with dominant responses at 160-218 and 743-854. The donors showed a predominance of white British ancestry and of females, with possible underestimation of clonal diversity.

Produced via immunoSEQ multiplex PCR; TCRdb's table is partial and in-frame only. The sample carries some 36,000 clones, about 88% recorded once. Points on this clone: Its specificity is not known.

The sample in question was peripheral blood, obtained on day 0 of AZD1222 vaccination. The chain carries TRBV4-1 and TRBJ2-7; D not resolved. This clonotype originated in an adult in good health. The CDR3 loop is CASSQLGQALYEQYF. The CDR3 nucleotides read TGCGCCAGCAGCCAGCTCGGCCAGGCTTTATACGAGCAGTACTTC.